The clone carrying this T cell receptor beta chain was seen many times. V was clipped by 1 base and J by 5 bases, with 7 bases between them. The germline V gene encodes CDR1 DFQATT and CDR2 SNEGSKA (reference sequence). This CDR3 region has 12 residues. TCRdb processed the RT-PCR reads anew with MiXCR; each CDR3 protein has one entry. There are about 700,000 distinct CDR3 sequences in the sample; approximately 14% occur only once, and 3.6% lies in the top ten. Sequences were obtained from memory CD4+ T cells from blood. The V call is TRBV20-1, the J call TRBJ2-3, with D tentatively TRBD2 (6 bases). The receptor was isolated from a female donor in good health, serving as a healthy control. The CDR3 coding sequence is TGCAGTGCTAGAGGTAGCGGAGATACGCAGTATTTT. It is translated as CSARGSGDTQYF.